These T cell receptor beta chains were read from a single sample in a study of immune evolution from preneoplasia to lung adenocarcinoma. Produced via immunoSEQ multiplex PCR; TCRdb's table is partial and in-frame only. The sample has about 26,000 clones, about two thirds seen once. Material for sequencing was FFPE invasive lung adenocarcinoma tissue. These receptors were collected from a person between 60 and 69 years old with invasive lung adenocarcinoma. Some clones in this sample may be carry-over from other donors' samples. Each CDR3 is given without its conserved first and last residue. The D gene is left open where the match is weak.

>TRBD2|TRBV7-2|TRBJ2-1
ASSLAGLAGFWNEQF
>.|TRBV7-6|TRBJ1-3
ASSPRGDIGNTIY
>.|TRBV6-5|TRBJ2-5
ASSYSPRGGLETQY
>.|TRBV5-6|TRBJ1-5
ASSFHGFNQPQH
>.|TRBV14|TRBJ2-1
ASSQVLASEQF
>.|TRBV2|TRBJ2-7
ASSLIGEQY
>.|TRBV4-2|TRBJ2-6
ASSLAGSGANVLT
>.|TRBV5-4|TRBJ2-6
ASSFGGANVLT
>.|TRBV18|TRBJ2-5
ASSPRRDGSGETQY
>.|TRBV7-8|TRBJ2-2
ASSSSGTSYSGELF
>.|TRBV28|TRBJ2-2
ASSLYRNTGELF
>.|TRBV5-1|TRBJ1-1
ASSLRAGMNTEAF
>TRBD1|TRBV10-3|TRBJ1-1
AIRGQGAYSSEAF
>.|TRBV11-2|TRBJ2-3
ASSSLQRPTQY
>.|TRBV7-2|TRBJ1-1
ASSLAEDPKGAF
>.|TRBV12-5|TRBJ1-3
ASKYGLSGNTIY
>.|TRBV4-1|TRBJ2-2
ASSHLGATGTGELF
>TRBD1|TRBV2|TRBJ1-1
ASGQQGMNTEAF
>.|TRBV27|TRBJ1-1
ASSLMGPRNTEAF
>.|TRBV28|TRBJ2-7
ASSLRESGTNYEQY
>.|TRBV5-1|TRBJ2-2
ASSLESPTVTDGIGELF
>.|TRBV7-7|TRBJ2-2
ASSLAGTGELF
>.|TRBV11-2|TRBJ2-2
ASSFRGSYTGELF
>.|TRBV5-1|TRBJ2-5
ASSLVGNQETQY
>.|TRBV5-1|TRBJ1-1
ASSFLQSNTEAF
>.|TRBV12-5|TRBJ1-1
ASANRDGVAF
>TRBD1|TRBV6-6|TRBJ2-2
ASSQLGGDRGQLF
>.|TRBV7-2|TRBJ1-5
ASSLDVAGYQPQH
>.|TRBV5-6|TRBJ2-1
ASSSQNNEQF
>.|TRBV11-1|TRBJ2-3
ASSRLLPPDTQY
>.|TRBV2|TRBJ1-2
ASTWQGLRDGYT
>TRBD1|TRBV25-1|TRBJ2-2
ASSPGGYTGELF
>.|TRBV5-4|TRBJ2-7
ASSPPTGNEQY
>TRBD1|TRBV5-5|TRBJ2-3
ASSRQGPDTQY
>TRBD1|TRBV11-2|TRBJ1-1
ASSEQGAGTEAF
>.|TRBV18|TRBJ1-5
ASSPPSGTSNQPQH
>.|TRBV9|TRBJ2-3
ASSADTITDTQY
>.|TRBV11-2|TRBJ2-7
ASNKGGTYEQY
>TRBD1|TRBV6-1|TRBJ2-1
ATSGTEYNEQF
>.|TRBV27|TRBJ1-3
ASSPRGHSGNTIY
>TRBD2|TRBV7-2|TRBJ2-3
ASSPSGRAGDTDTQY
>.|TRBV7-2|TRBJ1-5
ASSLGPGLNQPQH
>TRBD1|TRBV28|TRBJ2-5
ASSSQGWGQETQY
>.|TRBV7-9|TRBJ2-1
ASSFHEQF
>TRBD1|TRBV18|TRBJ1-3
ASTHGTAGNTIY
>TRBD1|TRBV28|TRBJ2-7
ASSRGTGAYEQY
>.|TRBV7-3|TRBJ2-3
ASSSPEGTKLHTSTDTQY